This is a list of T cell receptor beta chains from one sample in a study of T cells in Graves' hyperthyroidism and ophthalmopathy. TCRdb called the multiplex PCR reads again in MiXCR, with one record for every CDR3 protein. Of roughly 380,000 distinct CDR3 sequences listed, around an eighth are singletons. Sequencing was performed on blood. These receptors were obtained from a man aged 25-45 years with Graves' hyperthyroidism that later progressed to Graves' ophthalmopathy. Both conserved end residues are part of each CDR3. Fields, in order: CDR3 DNA, CDR3 protein, J gene, V gene, D gene, clone size. D genes are given only for firm matches. Clone size is not always given. Where it is, it says once, few, many or a class for expanded clones.

CDR3nt: TGTGCCACCCTACCTTTAGCGGGGGAAGAGACCCAGTACTTC
CDR3aa: CATLPLAGEETQYF
j_gene: TRBJ2-5
v_gene: TRBV27
d_gene: TRBD2
abundance: many

CDR3nt: TGTGCCAGCAGGCCAGGGAGAAGGGAATCACCCCTCCACTTT
CDR3aa: CASRPGRRESPLHF
j_gene: TRBJ1-6
v_gene: TRBV2
d_gene: NA
abundance: many

CDR3nt: TGTGCCAGCAGTTTATTCCCAGGGGGGTTCGACGAGCAGTACTTC
CDR3aa: CASSLFPGGFDEQYF
j_gene: TRBJ2-7
v_gene: TRBV27
d_gene: NA
abundance: few

CDR3nt: TGTGCCAGCAGCTTAACAGCGGGGGCCAACACCGGGGAGCTGTTTTTT
CDR3aa: CASSLTAGANTGELFF
j_gene: TRBJ2-2
v_gene: TRBV7-9
d_gene: TRBD2
abundance: many

CDR3nt: TGTGCCAGCAGCGTAGGAGTGGGGGGTGGTGGCGATGAGCAGTTCTTC
CDR3aa: CASSVGVGGGGDEQFF
j_gene: TRBJ2-1
v_gene: TRBV9
d_gene: NA
abundance: NA

CDR3nt: TGTGCCAGCAGCCAAGCAGGGGGTGATGAGCAGTTCTTC
CDR3aa: CASSQAGGDEQFF
j_gene: TRBJ2-1
v_gene: TRBV3-1
d_gene: TRBD1
abundance: NA

CDR3nt: TGTGCCAGCAGCTCAACAACAGGGAAGGAAAAACTGTTTTTT
CDR3aa: CASSSTTGKEKLFF
j_gene: TRBJ1-4
v_gene: TRBV11-2
d_gene: NA
abundance: NA

CDR3nt: TGTGCCAGCGGACAGATTTCCTCCTACGAGCAGTACTTC
CDR3aa: CASGQISSYEQYF
j_gene: TRBJ2-7
v_gene: TRBV2
d_gene: NA
abundance: many

CDR3nt: TGTGCCAGCAGTTTGTTTCATAGCAATCAGCCCCAGCATTTT
CDR3aa: CASSLFHSNQPQHF
j_gene: TRBJ1-5
v_gene: TRBV28
d_gene: NA
abundance: many

CDR3nt: TGTGCCAGCAGTTACTCACCCGATGCGGAGCAATGGCAGTACTTC
CDR3aa: CASSYSPDAEQWQYF
j_gene: TRBJ2-7
v_gene: TRBV6-2/TRBV6-3
d_gene: NA
abundance: many

CDR3nt: TGTGCCAGCAGTGATTTGGAGGGGGTAAAAAAACTGTTTTTT
CDR3aa: CASSDLEGVKKLFF
j_gene: TRBJ1-4
v_gene: TRBV2
d_gene: NA
abundance: few

CDR3nt: TGTGCCACCAGCAGAAGTCGGGGTCCTGGAAACACCATATATTTT
CDR3aa: CATSRSRGPGNTIYF
j_gene: TRBJ1-3
v_gene: TRBV15
d_gene: NA
abundance: few

CDR3nt: TGTGCCACCAGTGAGCTACGGGAGGGAGAAGAGACCCAGTACTTC
CDR3aa: CATSELREGEETQYF
j_gene: TRBJ2-5
v_gene: TRBV24-1
d_gene: TRBD2
abundance: NA

CDR3nt: TGTGCCAGCTGCCTAATCGGACAGGCCTACGAGCAGTACTTC
CDR3aa: CASCLIGQAYEQYF
j_gene: TRBJ2-7
v_gene: TRBV6-1
d_gene: TRBD1
abundance: many

CDR3nt: TGTGCCAGCAGGGTGGGTGAGCAGTTCTTC
CDR3aa: CASRVGEQFF
j_gene: TRBJ2-1
v_gene: TRBV2
d_gene: NA
abundance: few

CDR3nt: TGTGCCAGCAGCCAGCTAGCGGGGGTCAAGGACGAGCAGTACTTC
CDR3aa: CASSQLAGVKDEQYF
j_gene: TRBJ2-7
v_gene: TRBV3-1
d_gene: TRBD2
abundance: many

CDR3nt: TGCGCCAGCAGCTCGACAGGGCAAACTGAAGCTTTCTTT
CDR3aa: CASSSTGQTEAFF
j_gene: TRBJ1-1
v_gene: TRBV5-1
d_gene: TRBD1
abundance: NA

CDR3nt: TGTGCCAGCAGCGCAGAACCTCGACAGGGGGTCTACGAGCAGTACTTC
CDR3aa: CASSAEPRQGVYEQYF
j_gene: TRBJ2-7
v_gene: TRBV9
d_gene: TRBD1
abundance: many

CDR3nt: TGCAGTGCTAGAGCCCCACAGGGGAACACTGAAGCTTTCTTT
CDR3aa: CSARAPQGNTEAFF
j_gene: TRBJ1-1
v_gene: TRBV20-1
d_gene: NA
abundance: many

CDR3nt: TGTGCCACCGGGGACGGACCCTACGAGCAGTACTTC
CDR3aa: CATGDGPYEQYF
j_gene: TRBJ2-7
v_gene: TRBV27
d_gene: NA
abundance: few

CDR3nt: TGCAGCGTTGAAGCCCGGGGGACGAACACTGAAGCTTTCTTT
CDR3aa: CSVEARGTNTEAFF
j_gene: TRBJ1-1
v_gene: TRBV29-1
d_gene: NA
abundance: NA

CDR3nt: TGTGCCAGCAGTTACGACAGAAAATCCTACGAGCAGTACTTC
CDR3aa: CASSYDRKSYEQYF
j_gene: TRBJ2-7
v_gene: TRBV27
d_gene: NA
abundance: few

CDR3nt: TGTGCCAGCAGTTACTTAGGGGGGGCAGGAGAGACCCAGTACTTC
CDR3aa: CASSYLGGAGETQYF
j_gene: TRBJ2-5
v_gene: TRBV6-2/TRBV6-3
d_gene: NA
abundance: NA

CDR3nt: TGTGCCAGCAGCTTCGAGGGGGCGGGCACCGGGGAGCTGTTTTTT
CDR3aa: CASSFEGAGTGELFF
j_gene: TRBJ2-2
v_gene: TRBV11-1
d_gene: TRBD1
abundance: many

CDR3nt: TGTGCCACGCGGGACAGGGGGAACTACGAGCAGTACTTC
CDR3aa: CATRDRGNYEQYF
j_gene: TRBJ2-7
v_gene: TRBV10-3
d_gene: TRBD1
abundance: NA

CDR3nt: TGTGCCAGCAGCCCTGCCCAAAGCAATGAGCAGTTCTTC
CDR3aa: CASSPAQSNEQFF
j_gene: TRBJ2-1
v_gene: TRBV28
d_gene: NA
abundance: many

CDR3nt: TGTGCCAGCAGTGGTGGGGACATGAACACTGAAGCTTTCTTT
CDR3aa: CASSGGDMNTEAFF
j_gene: TRBJ1-1
v_gene: TRBV6-1
d_gene: NA
abundance: many

CDR3nt: TGTGCCAGCACTTTGGGGGGGCTAGGCTATGGCTACACCTTC
CDR3aa: CASTLGGLGYGYTF
j_gene: TRBJ1-2
v_gene: TRBV12-3/TRBV12-4
d_gene: NA
abundance: NA

CDR3nt: TGCGCCAGCAGCTTGGGGACTAGCGGGGGGGGTCAAGATACGCAGTATTTT
CDR3aa: CASSLGTSGGGQDTQYF
j_gene: TRBJ2-3
v_gene: TRBV5-1
d_gene: TRBD2
abundance: NA

CDR3nt: TGTGCCAGCTCAGTCAGCCCTAGCGGCTACGAGCAGTACTTC
CDR3aa: CASSVSPSGYEQYF
j_gene: TRBJ2-7
v_gene: TRBV18
d_gene: TRBD2
abundance: NA

CDR3nt: TGTGCCAGCACCCAGCCAGGACTAGCTAGCACAGATACGCAGTATTTT
CDR3aa: CASTQPGLASTDTQYF
j_gene: TRBJ2-3
v_gene: TRBV6-2/TRBV6-3
d_gene: TRBD2
abundance: NA

CDR3nt: TGTGCCAGCGCACTTAGACAGTTGTCCTACGAGCAGTACTTC
CDR3aa: CASALRQLSYEQYF
j_gene: TRBJ2-7
v_gene: TRBV6-1
d_gene: NA
abundance: many

CDR3nt: TGTGCCTGGAGTGTACCGGGGCGGACTAACTATGGCTACACCTTC
CDR3aa: CAWSVPGRTNYGYTF
j_gene: TRBJ1-2
v_gene: TRBV30
d_gene: NA
abundance: many

CDR3nt: TGTGCTAGTGGTTTGTTTGTAGGGAATTCACCCCTCCACTTT
CDR3aa: CASGLFVGNSPLHF
j_gene: TRBJ1-6
v_gene: TRBV12-5
d_gene: NA
abundance: many

CDR3nt: TGTGCCAGCAGTTACGGGGGAACTTACCAAGAGACCCAGTACTTC
CDR3aa: CASSYGGTYQETQYF
j_gene: TRBJ2-5
v_gene: TRBV6-5
d_gene: NA
abundance: NA

CDR3nt: TGTGCCAGCAGTTACTCCCCAGACACTGAAGCTTTCTTT
CDR3aa: CASSYSPDTEAFF
j_gene: TRBJ1-1
v_gene: TRBV6-2/TRBV6-3
d_gene: NA
abundance: NA

CDR3nt: TGCGCCAGCAGCTTGTCCAGGACAGGACTACAAGAGACCCAGTACTTC
CDR3aa: CASSLSRTGLQETQYF
j_gene: TRBJ2-5
v_gene: TRBV5-1
d_gene: NA
abundance: many

CDR3nt: TGTGCCAGCAGCCGGGGCGGGGGCGGGAATGAAAAACTGTTTTTT
CDR3aa: CASSRGGGGNEKLFF
j_gene: TRBJ1-4
v_gene: TRBV7-8
d_gene: NA
abundance: few

CDR3nt: TGTGCCTGGAGCCCCGGACAGGGAGGCAATCAGCCCCAGCATTTT
CDR3aa: CAWSPGQGGNQPQHF
j_gene: TRBJ1-5
v_gene: TRBV30
d_gene: TRBD1
abundance: many

CDR3nt: TGTGCCAGCAGTCTACAGGGGAGACGATGGGGGCCCCAGCATTTT
CDR3aa: CASSLQGRRWGPQHF
j_gene: TRBJ1-5
v_gene: TRBV28
d_gene: TRBD1
abundance: many

CDR3nt: TGTGCCAGCAGCTTAGGGCAACCCAATCAGCCCCAGCATTTT
CDR3aa: CASSLGQPNQPQHF
j_gene: TRBJ1-5
v_gene: TRBV11-2
d_gene: NA
abundance: many

CDR3nt: TGTGCCAGCAGTTTTTGGAGTAACACTGAAGCTTTCTTT
CDR3aa: CASSFWSNTEAFF
j_gene: TRBJ1-1
v_gene: TRBV28
d_gene: NA
abundance: many

CDR3nt: TGTGCCAGCAGTTCCCCTCCGGGACAGGGGGCGGGAGAGCAGTACTTC
CDR3aa: CASSSPPGQGAGEQYF
j_gene: TRBJ2-7
v_gene: TRBV28
d_gene: TRBD1
abundance: many

CDR3nt: TGCGCCAGCAGCTTGGGACAGCCGACCTACGAGCAGTACTTC
CDR3aa: CASSLGQPTYEQYF
j_gene: TRBJ2-7
v_gene: TRBV5-1
d_gene: NA
abundance: many

CDR3nt: TGTGCCAGCAGCCCCCGGGTCGGCGGGGGGAGAGAGACCCAGTACTTC
CDR3aa: CASSPRVGGGRETQYF
j_gene: TRBJ2-5
v_gene: TRBV11-2
d_gene: TRBD2
abundance: many

CDR3nt: TGTGCCAGCAGCTTAAACGGAGCGGGGGCCTACGAGCAGTACTTC
CDR3aa: CASSLNGAGAYEQYF
j_gene: TRBJ2-7
v_gene: TRBV7-8
d_gene: TRBD2
abundance: NA

CDR3nt: TGTGCCAGCAGCATCCGGACAGGGAATCAGCCCCAGCATTTT
CDR3aa: CASSIRTGNQPQHF
j_gene: TRBJ1-5
v_gene: TRBV7-8
d_gene: TRBD1
abundance: many

CDR3nt: TGTGCCTGGAGTGTGGGCGGCGTATACAATGAGCAGTTCTTC
CDR3aa: CAWSVGGVYNEQFF
j_gene: TRBJ2-1
v_gene: TRBV30
d_gene: NA
abundance: NA

CDR3nt: TGTGCCAGCAGCTTACCGGGACTGGCCTACGAGCAGTACTTC
CDR3aa: CASSLPGLAYEQYF
j_gene: TRBJ2-7
v_gene: TRBV7-8
d_gene: NA
abundance: few

CDR3nt: TGTGCCAGCAGTTTTAGGGCTGCGGAGACCCAGTACTTC
CDR3aa: CASSFRAAETQYF
j_gene: TRBJ2-5
v_gene: TRBV12-3/TRBV12-4
d_gene: NA
abundance: many

CDR3nt: TGTGCCAGCAGTTACAGGGTGGAGGGGACCCAGTACTTC
CDR3aa: CASSYRVEGTQYF
j_gene: TRBJ2-5
v_gene: TRBV11-2
d_gene: NA
abundance: many

CDR3nt: TGCAGTGCTAGACCTCAAGTGAATCAGCCCCAGCATTTT
CDR3aa: CSARPQVNQPQHF
j_gene: TRBJ1-5
v_gene: TRBV20-1
d_gene: NA
abundance: NA

CDR3nt: TGCGCCAGCAGCTTGGCCCGGGACACTGAGGGAGATACGCAGTATTTT
CDR3aa: CASSLARDTEGDTQYF
j_gene: TRBJ2-3
v_gene: TRBV5-1
d_gene: NA
abundance: many

CDR3nt: TGTGCCAGCAGTTCACAGGGCTACGAGCAGTACTTC
CDR3aa: CASSSQGYEQYF
j_gene: TRBJ2-7
v_gene: TRBV5-1
d_gene: NA
abundance: many

CDR3nt: TGTGCCAGCAGGTTCGACAGCTACAATGAGCAGTTCTTC
CDR3aa: CASRFDSYNEQFF
j_gene: TRBJ2-1
v_gene: TRBV12-3/TRBV12-4
d_gene: NA
abundance: many

CDR3nt: TGCAGTGCCCAAGACAGGGGACAGCCCCAGCATTTT
CDR3aa: CSAQDRGQPQHF
j_gene: TRBJ1-5
v_gene: TRBV20-1
d_gene: TRBD1
abundance: NA

CDR3nt: TGCGCCAGCAGCTTGAACTATGCGCAGTTGAACACTGAAGCTTTCTTT
CDR3aa: CASSLNYAQLNTEAFF
j_gene: TRBJ1-1
v_gene: TRBV4-1
d_gene: NA
abundance: few